This record looks at one T cell receptor (beta chain) sequence and its context. The CDR3 runs 14 residues. V lost 7 bases and J lost 2; bases outside the gene matches: 9. Germline assignment: CDR1 SQVTM and CDR2 ANQGSEA. The study drew participants aged roughly 18 to 89 years from about two dozen US areas. This sample stems from a study of blood T cell repertoires in COVID-19. TCRdb's table, derived via immunoSEQ multiplex PCR, lists solely in-frame clones and lacks some. The data contain 200,000 to 250,000 clones, approximately 88% of them singletons. Material: PBMCs or T cells enriched from blood (not recorded which). The chain uses TRBV29-1 and TRBJ2-7; the match to TRBD1 covers 9 bases. The TCR originated in a woman aged 25 to 45 who had been exposed to COVID-19. The CDR3 sequence: CSAVRTGEAYEQYF. The CDR3 nucleotides read TGCAGCGCCGTTCGGACAGGGGAGGCCTACGAGCAGTACTTC.